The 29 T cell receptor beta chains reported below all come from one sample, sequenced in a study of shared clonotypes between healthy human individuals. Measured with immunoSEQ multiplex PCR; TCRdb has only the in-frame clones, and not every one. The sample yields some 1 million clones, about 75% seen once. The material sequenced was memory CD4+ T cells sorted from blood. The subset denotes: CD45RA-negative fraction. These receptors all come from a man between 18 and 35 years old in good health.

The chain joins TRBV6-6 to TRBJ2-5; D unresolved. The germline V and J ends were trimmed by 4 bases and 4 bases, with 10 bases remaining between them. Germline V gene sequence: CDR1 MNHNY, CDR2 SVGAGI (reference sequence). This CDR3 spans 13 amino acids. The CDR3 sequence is CASSSIWLETQYF. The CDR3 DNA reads TGTGCCAGCAGTTCGATATGGTTAGAGACCCAGTACTTC.

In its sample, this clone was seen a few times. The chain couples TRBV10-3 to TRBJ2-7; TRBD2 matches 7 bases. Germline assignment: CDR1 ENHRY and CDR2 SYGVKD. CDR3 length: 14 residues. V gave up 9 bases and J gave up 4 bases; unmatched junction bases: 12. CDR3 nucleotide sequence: TGTGCCATTCAAAGACAGTCGGGGGGTTACGAGCAGTACTTC. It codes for CAIQRQSGGYEQYF.

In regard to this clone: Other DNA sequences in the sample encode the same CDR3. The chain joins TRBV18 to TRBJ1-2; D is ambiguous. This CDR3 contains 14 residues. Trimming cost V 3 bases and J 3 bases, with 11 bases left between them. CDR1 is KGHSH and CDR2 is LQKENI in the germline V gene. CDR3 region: CASSPPGGYYGYTF. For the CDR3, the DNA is TGTGCCAGCTCACCCCCGGGAGGGTACTATGGCTACACCTTC.

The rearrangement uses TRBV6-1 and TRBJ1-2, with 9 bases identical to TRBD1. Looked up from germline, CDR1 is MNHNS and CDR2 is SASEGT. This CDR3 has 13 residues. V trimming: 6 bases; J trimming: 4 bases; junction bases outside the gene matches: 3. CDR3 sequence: CASRETGGYGYTF. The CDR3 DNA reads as TGTGCCAGCAGAGAGACAGGGGGCTATGGCTACACCTTC.

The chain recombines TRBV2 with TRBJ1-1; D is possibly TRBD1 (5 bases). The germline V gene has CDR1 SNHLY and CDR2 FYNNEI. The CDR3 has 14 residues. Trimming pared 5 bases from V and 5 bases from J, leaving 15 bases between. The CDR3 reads CASSLTRGITEAFF. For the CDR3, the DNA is TGTGCCAGCAGTCTCACCCGGGGGATTACTGAAGCTTTCTTT.

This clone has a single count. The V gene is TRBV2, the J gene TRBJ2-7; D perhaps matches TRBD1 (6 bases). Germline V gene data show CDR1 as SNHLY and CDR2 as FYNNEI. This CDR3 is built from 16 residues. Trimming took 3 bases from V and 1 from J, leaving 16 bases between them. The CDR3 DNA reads TGTGCCAGCAGTGAGGGGGCAGGGAGCGTATCCTACGAGCAGTACTTC. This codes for CASSEGAGSVSYEQYF.

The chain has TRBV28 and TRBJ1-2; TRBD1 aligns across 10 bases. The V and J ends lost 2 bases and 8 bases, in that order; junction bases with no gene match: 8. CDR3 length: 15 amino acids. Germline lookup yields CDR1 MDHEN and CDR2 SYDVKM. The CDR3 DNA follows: TGTGCCAGCAGTTTACCAACCGGGACAGGGGACGGCTACACCTTC. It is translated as CASSLPTGTGDGYTF.

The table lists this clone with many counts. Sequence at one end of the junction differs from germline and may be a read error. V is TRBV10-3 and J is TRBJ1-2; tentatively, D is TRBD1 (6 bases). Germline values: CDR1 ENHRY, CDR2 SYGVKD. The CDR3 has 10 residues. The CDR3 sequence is CAAGLNRELF. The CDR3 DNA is TGTGCCGCAGGATTAAACAGGGAACTCTTC.

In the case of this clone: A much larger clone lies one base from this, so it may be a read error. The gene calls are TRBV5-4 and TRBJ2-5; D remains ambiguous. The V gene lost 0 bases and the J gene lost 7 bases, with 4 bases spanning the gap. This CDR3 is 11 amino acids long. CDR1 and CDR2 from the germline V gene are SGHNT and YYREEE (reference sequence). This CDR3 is CASSLGGTQYF. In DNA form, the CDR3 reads TGTGCCAGCAGCTTGGGAGGGACCCAGTACTTC.

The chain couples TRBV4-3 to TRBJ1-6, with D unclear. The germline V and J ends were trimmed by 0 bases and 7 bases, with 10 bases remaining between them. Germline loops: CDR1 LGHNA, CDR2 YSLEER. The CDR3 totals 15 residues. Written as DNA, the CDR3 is TGCGCCAGCAGCCAAGAGGCGGGAAGGAATTCACCCCTCCACTTT. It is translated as CASSQEAGRNSPLHF.

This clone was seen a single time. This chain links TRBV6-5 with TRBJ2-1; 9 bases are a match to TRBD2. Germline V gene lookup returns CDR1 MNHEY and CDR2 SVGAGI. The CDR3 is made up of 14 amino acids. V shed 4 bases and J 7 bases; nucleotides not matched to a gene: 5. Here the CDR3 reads CASSFSGRWNEQFF. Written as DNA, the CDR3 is TGTGCCAGCAGTTTCAGCGGGAGGTGGAATGAGCAGTTCTTC.

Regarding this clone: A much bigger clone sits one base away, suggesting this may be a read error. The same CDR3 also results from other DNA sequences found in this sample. CDR3 sequence (DNA): TGTGCCAGTAACCCCTCTGGGGCCAACGTCCTGACTTTC. The encoded protein is CASNPSGANVLTF. The chain joins TRBV19 to TRBJ2-6, with D hard to call. Germline V gives CDR1 LNHDA, CDR2 SQIVND (reference sequence). This CDR3 is 13 amino acids long. The V and J ends lost 7 bases and 0 bases respectively, with 4 bases between them.

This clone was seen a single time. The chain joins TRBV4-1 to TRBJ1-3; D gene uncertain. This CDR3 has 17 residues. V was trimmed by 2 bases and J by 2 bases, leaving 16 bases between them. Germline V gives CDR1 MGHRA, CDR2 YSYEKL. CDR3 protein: CASSQLLGNLAGNTIYF. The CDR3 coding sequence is TGCGCCAGCAGCCAACTCTTAGGGAACCTGGCTGGAAACACCATATATTTT.

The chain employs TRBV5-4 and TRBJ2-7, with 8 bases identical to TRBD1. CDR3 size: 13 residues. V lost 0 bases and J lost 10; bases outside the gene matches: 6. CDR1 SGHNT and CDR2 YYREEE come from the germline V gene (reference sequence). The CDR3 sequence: CASSLAGGQGQYF. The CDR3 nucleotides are TGTGCCAGCAGCTTGGCCGGTGGACAGGGTCAGTACTTC.

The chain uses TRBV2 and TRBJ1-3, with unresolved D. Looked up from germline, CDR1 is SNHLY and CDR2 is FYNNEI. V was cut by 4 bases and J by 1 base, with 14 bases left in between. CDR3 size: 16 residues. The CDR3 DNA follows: TGTGCCAGCAGTGGTGACCGGACCGTTTCTGGAAACACCATATATTTT. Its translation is CASSGDRTVSGNTIYF.

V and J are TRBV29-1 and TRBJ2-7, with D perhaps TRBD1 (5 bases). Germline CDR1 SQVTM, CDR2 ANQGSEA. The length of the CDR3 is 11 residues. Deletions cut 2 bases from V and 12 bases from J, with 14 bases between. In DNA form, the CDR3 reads TGCAGCGTTGAAAGGGGATTAGATCGGTACTTC. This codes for CSVERGLDRYF.

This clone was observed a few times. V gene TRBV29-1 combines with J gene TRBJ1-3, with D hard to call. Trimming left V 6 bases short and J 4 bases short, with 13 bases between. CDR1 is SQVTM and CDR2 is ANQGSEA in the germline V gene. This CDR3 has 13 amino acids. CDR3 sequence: CSVAGREGNTIYF. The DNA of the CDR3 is TGCAGCGTAGCCGGGAGAGAGGGAAACACCATATATTTT.

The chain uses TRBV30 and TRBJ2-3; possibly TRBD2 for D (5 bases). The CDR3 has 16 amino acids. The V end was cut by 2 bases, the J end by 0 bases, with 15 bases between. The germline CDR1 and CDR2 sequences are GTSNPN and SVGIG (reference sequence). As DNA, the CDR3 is TGTGCCTGGAGTACCAACCACGCGGGTAGCACAGATACGCAGTATTTT. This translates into CAWSTNHAGSTDTQYF.

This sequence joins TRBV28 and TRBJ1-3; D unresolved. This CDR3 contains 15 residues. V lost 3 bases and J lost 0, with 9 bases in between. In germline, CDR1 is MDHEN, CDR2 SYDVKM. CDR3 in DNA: TGTGCCAGCAGTTTCCCCAGTAACTCTGGAAACACCATATATTTT. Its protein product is CASSFPSNSGNTIYF.

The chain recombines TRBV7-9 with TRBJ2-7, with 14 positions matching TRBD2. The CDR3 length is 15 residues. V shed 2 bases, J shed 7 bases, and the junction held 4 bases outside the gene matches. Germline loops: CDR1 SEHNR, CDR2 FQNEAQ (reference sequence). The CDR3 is CASSLMGLAGVEQYF. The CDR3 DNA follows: TGTGCCAGCAGCTTAATGGGACTAGCGGGAGTAGAGCAGTACTTC.

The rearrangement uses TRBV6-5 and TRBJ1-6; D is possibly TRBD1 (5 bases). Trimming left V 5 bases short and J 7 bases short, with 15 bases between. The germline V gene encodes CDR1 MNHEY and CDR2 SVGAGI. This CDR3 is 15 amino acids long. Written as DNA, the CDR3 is TGTGCCAGCAGTCTGACAGACTCCAGGAATTCACCCCTCCACTTT. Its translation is CASSLTDSRNSPLHF.

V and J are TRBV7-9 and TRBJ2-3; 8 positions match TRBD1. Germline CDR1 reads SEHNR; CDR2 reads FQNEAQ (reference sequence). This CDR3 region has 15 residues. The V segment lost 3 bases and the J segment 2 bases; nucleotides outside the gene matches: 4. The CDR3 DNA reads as TGTGCCAGCAGCTTCAGACAGGGGCTCACAGATACGCAGTATTTT. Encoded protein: CASSFRQGLTDTQYF.

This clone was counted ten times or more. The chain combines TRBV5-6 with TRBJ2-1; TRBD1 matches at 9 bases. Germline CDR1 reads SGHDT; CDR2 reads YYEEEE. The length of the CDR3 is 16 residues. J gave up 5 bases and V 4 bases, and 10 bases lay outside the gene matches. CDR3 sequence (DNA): TGTGCCAGCAGCGGTTGGTGGTGGGACAGGGACAATGAGCAGTTCTTC. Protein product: CASSGWWWDRDNEQFF.

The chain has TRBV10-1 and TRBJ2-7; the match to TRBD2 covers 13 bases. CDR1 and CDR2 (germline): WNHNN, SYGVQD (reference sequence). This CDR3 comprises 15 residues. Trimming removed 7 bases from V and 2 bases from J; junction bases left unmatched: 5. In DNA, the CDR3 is TGCGCCAGCATCGAACTAGCGGGAGGGGCCTACGAGCAGTACTTC. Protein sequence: CASIELAGGAYEQYF.

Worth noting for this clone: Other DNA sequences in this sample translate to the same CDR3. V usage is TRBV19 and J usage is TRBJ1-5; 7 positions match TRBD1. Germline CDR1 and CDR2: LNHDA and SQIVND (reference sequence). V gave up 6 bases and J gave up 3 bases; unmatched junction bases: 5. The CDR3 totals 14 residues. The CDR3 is CASRRQGDNQPQHF. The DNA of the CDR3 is TGTGCCAGTAGGAGACAGGGCGACAATCAGCCCCAGCATTTT.

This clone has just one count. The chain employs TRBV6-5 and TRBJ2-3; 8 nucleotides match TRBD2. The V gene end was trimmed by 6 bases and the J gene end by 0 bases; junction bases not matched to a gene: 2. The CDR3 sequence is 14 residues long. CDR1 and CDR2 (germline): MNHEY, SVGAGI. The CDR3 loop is CASRLAESTDTQYF. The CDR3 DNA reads TGTGCCAGCAGACTAGCGGAGAGCACAGATACGCAGTATTTT.

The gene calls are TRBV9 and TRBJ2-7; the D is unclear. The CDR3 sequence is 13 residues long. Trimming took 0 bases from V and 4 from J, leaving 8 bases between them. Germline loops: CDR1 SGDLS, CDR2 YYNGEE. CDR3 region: CASSVAPKYEQYF. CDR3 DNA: TGTGCCAGCAGCGTAGCCCCCAAATACGAGCAGTACTTC.

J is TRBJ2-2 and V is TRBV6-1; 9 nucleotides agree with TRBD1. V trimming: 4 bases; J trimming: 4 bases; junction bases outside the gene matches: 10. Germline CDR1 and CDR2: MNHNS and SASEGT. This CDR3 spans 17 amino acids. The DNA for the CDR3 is TGTGCCAGCAGTGCCCCCGGGACAGGGAAATCCACCGGGGAGCTGTTTTTT. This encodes CASSAPGTGKSTGELFF.

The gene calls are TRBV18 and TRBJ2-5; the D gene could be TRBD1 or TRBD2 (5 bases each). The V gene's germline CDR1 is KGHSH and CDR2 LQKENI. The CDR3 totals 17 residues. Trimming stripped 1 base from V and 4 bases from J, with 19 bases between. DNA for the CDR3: TGTGCCAGCTCACCACTGGGCCCGGGGACCGGTGGAGAGACCCAGTACTTC. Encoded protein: CASSPLGPGTGGETQYF. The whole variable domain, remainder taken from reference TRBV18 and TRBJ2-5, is NAGVMQNPRHLVRRRGQEARLRCSPMKGHSHVYWYRQLPEEGLKFMVYLQKENIIDESGMPKERFSAEFPKEGPSILRIQQVVRGDSAAYFCASSPLGPGTGGETQYFGPGTRLLVL.